The 20 T cell receptor beta chains listed next were all sequenced from one sample in a study of T cells in Graves' hyperthyroidism and ophthalmopathy. Researchers amplified the TCR beta CDR3 regions from RNA transcripts. First-round RT-PCR of the TCR CDR3 relied on the HTBI primer set. TCRdb re-called the multiplex PCR reads through MiXCR, storing one row per CDR3 protein. This sample yields some 460,000 distinct CDR3 sequences, of which 15% to 19% are seen a single time; over 7.5% belongs to the top ten. The sequencing input was blood. These receptors were collected from a young woman with Graves' hyperthyroidism.

Ten or more counts support this clonotype. The chain links TRBV2 to TRBJ2-1; weak D call: TRBD2 (5 bases). Germline V lookup: CDR1 SNHLY, CDR2 FYNNEI. The CDR3 length is 13 residues. Trimming left V 5 bases short and J 8 bases short, with 13 bases between. The CDR3 loop reads CASSSLFGDEQFF. The CDR3 bases are TGTGCCAGCAGTTCTCTGTTCGGGGATGAGCAGTTCTTC.

This clonotype showed up many times. The gene calls are TRBV7-8 and TRBJ2-1, with 8 bases matching TRBD1. Trimming took 5 bases from V and 4 from J; bases not matched to a gene: 10. CDR3 length: 16 amino acids. Germline assignment: CDR1 SGHVS and CDR2 FQNEAQ. The CDR3 region is CASSPGTGTRYNEQFF. The CDR3 coding sequence is TGTGCCAGCAGCCCAGGGACAGGCACTCGATACAATGAGCAGTTCTTC.

The chain recombines TRBV20-1 with TRBJ2-5; a weak D match, TRBD2 (5 bases). Germline CDR1 DFQATT, CDR2 SNEGSKA (reference sequence). Trimming removed 6 bases at V and 4 bases at J, with 18 bases between. The length of the CDR3 is 14 residues. The CDR3 sequence is CSAPRSEGTETQYF. CDR3 in DNA: TGCAGTGCACCCCGGTCAGAGGGCACAGAGACCCAGTACTTC.

This clonotype was seen repeatedly, ten times or more. CDR3 loop: CASSPQRQGEIGELFF. For the CDR3, the DNA is TGTGCCAGCTCACCTCAGAGACAGGGCGAGATCGGGGAGCTGTTTTTT. The rearrangement joins TRBV18 to TRBJ2-2; 7 bases map to TRBD1. V lost 3 bases, J lost 7 bases, and 11 bases stayed unmatched. Germline V CDR1 and CDR2: KGHSH, LQKENI. There are 16 residues in the CDR3.

This clonotype occurred many times. The gene calls are TRBV11-3 and TRBJ2-1, with TRBD1 as a possible D gene (6 bases). Germline CDR1 and CDR2: SGHNT and YENEEA. Trimming pared 5 bases from V and 7 bases from J, leaving 9 bases between. This CDR3 spans 12 amino acids. The CDR3 spells CASSPGQNEQFF. Written as DNA, the CDR3 is TGTGCCAGCAGCCCCGGACAGAATGAGCAGTTCTTC.

This clonotype came up many times. This chain links TRBV29-1 with TRBJ1-1; no clear D. Germline assignment: CDR1 SQVTM and CDR2 ANQGSEA. Trimming removed 6 bases from V and 0 bases from J, with 29 bases in between. This CDR3 spans 19 amino acids. CDR3 sequence: CSVEFFLDPLDHMNTEAFF. CDR3 bases: TGCAGCGTGGAATTCTTCCTCGATCCCTTAGATCATATGAACACTGAAGCTTTCTTT.

This clonotype was seen a handful of times. The gene calls are TRBV6-5 and TRBJ2-1, with D unresolved. Per germline, CDR1 MNHEY and CDR2 SVGAGI. The CDR3 consists of 16 residues. V was trimmed by 0 bases and J by 6 bases, leaving 15 bases between them. The chain's CDR3 is CASSYSGPQVGNEQFF. The CDR3 DNA follows: TGTGCCAGCAGTTACTCTGGCCCCCAGGTCGGCAATGAGCAGTTCTTC.

This clonotype was counted at least ten times. The chain carries TRBV30 and TRBJ1-4; D is possibly TRBD1 (5 bases). The germline gives CDR1 GTSNPN, CDR2 SVGIG (reference sequence). Trimming took 3 bases from V and 7 from J, leaving 18 bases between them. This CDR3 spans 15 amino acids. CDR3 sequence: CAWSGTAEGPEKLFF. Written as DNA, the CDR3 is TGTGCCTGGAGCGGGACCGCCGAGGGGCCTGAAAAACTGTTTTTT.

In its sample, this clonotype was seen many times. The V gene is TRBV7-6, the J gene TRBJ2-1; the D call may be TRBD1 or TRBD2 (6 bases each). The V end lost 5 bases, the J end lost 12 bases, and 14 bases lay between the germline ends. CDR1 is SGHVS and CDR2 is FNYEAQ in the germline V gene. The CDR3 contains 12 residues. The CDR3 DNA reads as TGTGCCAGCAGCGCTTCGGAGGGGGGGCAGTTCTTC. Encoded protein: CASSASEGGQFF.

This clonotype was detected ten times or more. This chain uses TRBV30 with TRBJ1-2; a weak D match, TRBD1 (5 bases). Trimming took 1 base from V and 5 from J, leaving 11 bases between them. CDR1 is GTSNPN and CDR2 is SVGIG in the germline V gene (reference sequence). This CDR3 spans 13 amino acids. CDR3 residues: CAWSEGLRYGYTF. The DNA of the CDR3 is TGTGCCTGGAGTGAGGGACTCCGATATGGCTACACCTTC.

The J gene is TRBJ2-1, the V gene TRBV10-3; the D gene is possibly TRBD1 (6 bases). V lost 2 bases and J lost 15, with 14 bases in between. In germline, CDR1 is ENHRY, CDR2 SYGVKD. CDR3 size: 12 residues. Here the CDR3 reads CAISEHPGQSFF. CDR3 coding DNA: TGTGCCATCAGTGAGCACCCTGGACAGTCGTTCTTC.

With respect to this clonotype: A read error may produce the germline difference seen at one junction end. The chain links TRBV18 to TRBJ1-5, with D hard to call. Germline loops: CDR1 KGHSH, CDR2 LQKENI. This CDR3 spans 13 amino acids. The DNA of the CDR3 is TGTGCCAGCTCCCCCTCTGTGTACCAGCCCCAGCATTTC. It yields the protein CASSPSVYQPQHF.

In the case of this clonotype: The junction and the germline gene differ at one end; a read error may be behind it. The gene calls are TRBV5-1 and TRBJ2-1; D is uncertain. The CDR3 has 12 residues. Germline V gene lookup returns CDR1 SGHRS and CDR2 YFSETQ. CDR3 nucleotide sequence: TGCGCCAGCGGCTTCGGCTACAATGAGCAGTTCTTC. This sequence encodes CASGFGYNEQFF.

In its sample, this clonotype was seen many times. The chain uses TRBV6-1 and TRBJ1-5; D gene unclear. The V and J ends lost 6 bases and 6 bases respectively, with 12 bases between them. The V gene's germline CDR1 is MNHNS and CDR2 SASEGT. The CDR3 runs 13 residues. This CDR3 reads CASSSDMIQPQHF. The CDR3 DNA is TGTGCCAGCAGCTCCGACATGATTCAGCCCCAGCATTTT.

The CDR3 reads CASRLWGPAYEQYF. CDR3 sequence (DNA): TGCGCCAGCCGCCTTTGGGGGCCTGCCTACGAGCAGTACTTC. The chain has TRBV5-1 and TRBJ2-7, with a tentative D call TRBD1 (6 bases). Germline-derived CDR1 and CDR2 are SGHRS and YFSETQ. This CDR3 has 14 residues. V was shortened by 7 bases and J by 2 bases, with 16 bases between the two germline ends.

In this sample, this clonotype turned up a few times. The V call is TRBV20-1, the J call TRBJ2-1, with 8 bases that match TRBD2. The CDR3 is made up of 14 amino acids. CDR1 is DFQATT and CDR2 is SNEGSKA in the germline V gene (reference sequence). After removal of 3 bases from V and 3 bases from J, the junction contained 4 bases not matched to a gene. This CDR3 is CSASALADYNEQFF. CDR3 DNA: TGCAGTGCTAGTGCACTAGCGGACTACAATGAGCAGTTCTTC.

This clonotype was seen many times. The genes are TRBV15 and TRBJ2-1; 8 bases match TRBD1. The CDR3 runs 14 residues. V dropped 1 base and J dropped 8; count of bases not matched to a gene: 4. The germline V gene encodes CDR1 LNHNV and CDR2 YYDKDF (reference sequence). The CDR3 nucleotides read TGTGCCACCAGCAGAGTTCGACAGGGGCATGAGCAGTTCTTC. Protein product: CATSRVRQGHEQFF.

This clonotype was counted a few times. The rearrangement uses TRBV11-2 and TRBJ1-2; TRBD1 matches 12 bases. CDR1 is SGHAT and CDR2 is FQNNGV in the germline V gene. This CDR3 has 14 residues. Unmatched junction bases numbered 5, after V lost 4 bases and J lost 8 bases. Here the CDR3 DNA reads TGTGCCAGCAGCTGGGGACAGGGGGCGGGGGGCTACACCTTC. It is translated as CASSWGQGAGGYTF. Full variable domain (missing parts from reference TRBV11-2 and TRBJ1-2): EAGVAQSPRYKIIEKRQSVAFWCNPISGHATLYWYQQILGQGPKLLIQFQNNGVVDDSQLPKDRFSAERLKGVDSTLKIQPAKLEDSAVYLCASSWGQGAGGYTFGSGTRLTVV.

Worth noting for this clonotype: This sequence may be a read error, since a much larger clone differs from it by one base. This chain connects TRBV6-2 or TRBV6-3 to TRBJ1-4, with 7 bases aligning to TRBD1. This CDR3 contains 15 residues. Germline assignment: CDR1 MNHEY and CDR2 SVGEGT. V lost 5 bases, J lost 7 bases, and 10 bases stayed unmatched. The CDR3 here is CASSPRQGGGEKLFF. For the CDR3, the DNA is TGTGCCAGCAGTCCCCGACAGGGCGGGGGTGAAAAACTGTTTTTT.

The sample holds one count of this clonotype. A read error may be the cause here, since a much bigger clone is one base away. The chain employs TRBV5-1 and TRBJ2-7; tentatively, D is TRBD2 (6 bases). V was cut by 3 bases and J by 7 bases, with 17 bases left in between. This CDR3 spans 14 amino acids. Germline-derived CDR1 and CDR2 are SGHRS and YFSETQ. The CDR3 protein is CASSSSVVINEQYF. In nucleotides, the CDR3 is TGCGCCAGCAGCTCTAGCGTCGTTATCAATGAGCAGTACTTC.